This T cell receptor (beta chain) was recovered during a study of T cells after yellow fever vaccination (dated by TCRdb to the late 2010s). As for the study more broadly: Libraries from fractions with low cell numbers were prepared with the SMART-Seq v4 Ultra Low Input RNA kit. Bulk PBMC replicates and cell subsets were isolated from blood drawn at multiple timepoints before and after both primary and secondary immunization. Two healthy male donors made up the cohort, one aged 18 to 30 years and the other aged 30 to 40 years. Bulk TCR alpha and beta repertoires were sequenced longitudinally to track T-cell clones before and after primary and booster YFV17D yellow fever vaccination. What the authors observed across the whole study: The study included only two donors, which limits how far the findings can be generalized. Computational filtering was needed because FACS-sorted repertoires could contain abundant contaminating clonotypes from the bulk population. A small fraction of clonotypes showed up in both the CD4 and CD8 compartments, probably as a result of convergent recombination. The secondary T-cell response was weaker than the primary response but faster, peaking on day 5 instead of day 15. After the booster, most clones that had expanded after primary vaccination were detected again (roughly 96% of CD4 and around nine tenths of CD8), suggesting broad maintenance of memory.

The treatment or condition label here, explained by the study, means: live attenuated yellow fever vaccine strain. A standard Ficoll-Paque protocol was used to isolate PBMCs from peripheral blood. CD4 and CD8 T-cell fractions were isolated with Dynabeads CD4 and CD8 positive selection kits. RNA was extracted with TriZol from bulk PBMCs, CD4 and CD8 fractions, and dextramer-positive and dextramer-negative fractions. The junction carries 9 bases between V and J, which are trimmed by 4 bases and 6 bases respectively. The cysteine opens and the phenylalanine closes a CDR3 of 12 amino acids. Only CDR3 DNA remains: 36 bases, in frame from the first base. Based on the germline V gene (reference sequence), the CDR1 and CDR2 sequences are DFQATT and SNEGSKA. TCR cDNA was made using 5'RACE template switching, a step that added a universal primer site and unique molecular identifiers. cDNA synthesis was primed from both the TCR alpha and TCR beta constant segments. Library amplification used two PCR steps, and the second PCR step added sample barcodes and sequencing adapters. Sequencing of libraries was done on Illumina HiSeq 2500 (2x100 bp) or NovaSeq (2x150 bp). The paper's processing steps were these. Demultiplexing of reads and collapsing into UMI consensus sequences were performed with MIGEC, and V(D)J alignment was carried out with MiXCR. Vaccine-responding clonotypes were identified with edgeR using replicate PBMC samples, with FDR below 0.01 and a log2 fold change above 5 up to day 15 being required. Each bulk clonotype was labeled CD4 or CD8 based on which sequenced repertoire, CD4 or CD8, contained the clonotype at higher abundance. TCRdb took the public reads, trimmed them with fastp at Q25, ran MiXCR for clone calling and kept in-frame beta chains. Rows are combined by CDR3 protein, so each entry shows the most common genes and DNA. TCRdb, not the original authors, processed these V and J calls. The table for this sample lists 90,000 to 130,000 distinct CDR3 sequences; roughly 8.9% of them were counted only once. The ten largest clonotypes hold 25% of the sample.

This clonotype was found a few times. This receptor's antigen is unknown. Per-nucleotide qualities are absent, and no much larger clonotype sits a single base away. The sequence came from a man aged 25-45 years who received the YFV17D yellow fever vaccine. The V gene is TRBV20-1 and the J gene is TRBJ2-2; no D segment can be confidently identified. The sample in question was CD8+ T cells sorted from PBMCs, obtained 45 days after the yellow fever booster vaccination. At the DNA level, the sequence is TGCAGTGCTAAACAACTGGCCGGGGAGCTGTTTTTT. Its protein is CSAKQLAGELFF.